This TCR beta chain is drawn from a study of identical twins. Overall study findings and caveats: Where out-of-frame alpha sequences were twin-shared, they showed excess low generation probability.

There are 15 residues in the CDR3. The germline gives CDR1 SEHNR, CDR2 FQNEAQ (reference sequence). Trimming removed 5 bases at V and 4 bases at J, with 18 bases between. On this clonotype itself: Antigen specificity is unknown.

Template switching added a universal primer site, and cDNA bore unique molecular identifiers. One entry per CDR3 protein results from TCRdb running MiXCR on the 5' RACE reads. The sample carries fewer than 250,000 distinct CDR3 sequences, over 8% recorded once. The sample comprised memory (CD45RO+) T cells sorted from blood. J is TRBJ2-7 and V is TRBV7-9; D gene ambiguous. The sequence was collected from a woman aged 18-35 years in good health. The CDR3 DNA sequence: TGTGCCAGCAGCGGGATAGGACCCAGGTGGTACGAGCAGTACTTC. Encoded protein: CASSGIGPRWYEQYF.